This T cell receptor (beta chain) is drawn from a study of T cells in Graves' hyperthyroidism and ophthalmopathy. Amplified regions were TCR beta CDR3 sequences from RNA transcripts. HTBI primers were the set used in a first-round RT-PCR of the TCR CDR3. From the multiplex PCR reads, TCRdb called clonotypes with MiXCR, one entry per CDR3 protein. The table lists about 520,000 distinct CDR3 sequences, less than 25% of them singletons. This clonotype has ten or more counts. The antigen remains undetermined. CDR1 MNHNS and CDR2 SASEGT come from the germline V gene. Trimming cost V 6 bases and J 0 bases, with 5 bases left between them. The CDR3 spans 12 residues. Overall study results and limits: Most clonotypes expanded in thyroid above 0.001 were likewise present in blood. Separating ophthalmopathy from stable hyperthyroidism was achieved by a 13 V-J model.

The specimen sequenced was blood. This chain links TRBV6-1 with TRBJ1-2; D is ambiguous. This clonotype was sampled from a woman under 40 with Graves' ophthalmopathy. This CDR3 is CASRATNYGYTF. The CDR3 coding sequence is TGTGCCAGCAGGGCAACTAACTATGGCTACACCTTC.